This T cell receptor beta chain was obtained from a study of T cell responses to AZD1222 COVID-19 vaccine. Data came from immunoSEQ multiplex PCR; TCRdb stores just in-frame clones and leaves some out. The repertoire consists of around 74,000 clones, with 90% to 95% occurring once and the leading ten covering roughly 7%. The sample in question was peripheral blood, obtained on day 0 of MenACWY control vaccination. This receptor was taken from an adult in good health.

Here the CDR3 reads CASSRDVTGEVGYTF. In DNA, the CDR3 is TGTGCCAGCAGCCGTGATGTAACAGGGGAGGTGGGCTACACCTTC. The chain has TRBV3-1 (or the pseudogene TRBV3-2) and TRBJ1-2; 7 nucleotides align to TRBD1. The CDR3 has 15 amino acids. Germline-derived CDR1 and CDR2 are LGHDT and YNNKEL (reference sequence). With V trimmed by 4 bases and J by 8 bases, 13 bases remained unmatched.